This TCR beta chain derives from a study of T-cell memory formation after mild COVID-19. Regarding the study as a whole: Prior to infection, memory already included some responding clones, suggesting cross-reactive memory joined. A balance of CD4 and CD8 characterized clones contracting day 15 to 85, whereas later expanders leaned CD4+.

Note on this clonotype: What it binds is not known.

The CDR3 length is 13 residues. Germline V gene data show CDR1 as SQVTM and CDR2 as ANQGSEA. Germline trimming cut 4 bases from V and 7 bases from J; bases unmatched to any gene: 10. Using its own MiXCR run on the 5' RACE reads, TCRdb lists one record per CDR3 protein. The repertoire holds 500,000 to 650,000 distinct CDR3 sequences, with less than 25% as singletons. The clonotype comes from an adult woman who had mild COVID-19 (a few samples of this study predate the infection). Cell type and time point are not known. Sample: PBMCs or a T cell subset sorted from them (not recorded which). The V gene is TRBV29-1, the J gene TRBJ2-7; 7 bases line up with TRBD1. The CDR3 sequence: CSVGGTAIREQYF. CDR3 sequence (DNA): TGCAGCGTTGGAGGGACAGCGATCAGGGAGCAGTACTTC.